The clone carrying this TCR beta chain was counted a few times. What it binds is not known. V lost 6 bases and J lost 4; bases outside the gene matches: 1. CDR3 length: 13 amino acids. The germline V gene has CDR1 SNHLY and CDR2 FYNNEI. This sample stems from a study of early T cells in non-severe SARS-CoV-2 infection. Looking at the study overall: Unsorted whole-blood RNA was sequenced in bulk, leaving chains unpaired. Points from the study as a whole: Reliance on VDJdb matching favored anti-spike CD8 responses; private and CD4 specificities were missed.

TCRdb used MiXCR to reprocess the 5' RACE reads, holding one entry per CDR3 protein. Of tens of thousands of distinct CDR3 sequences detected, around 12% appear once; the ten largest clones hold about 5%. Input material: whole blood. This chain links TRBV2 with TRBJ1-5, with 9 bases that match TRBD1. This TCR was recovered from an adult who was a healthcare worker with PCR-confirmed SARS-CoV-2 infection or an uninfected control (not recorded which). CDR3 sequence reads: CASRGQGNQPQHF. CDR3 DNA: TGTGCCAGCAGGGGACAGGGAAATCAGCCCCAGCATTTT.